Listed below are T cell receptor beta chains from one sample, sequenced in a study of blood T cell repertoires in COVID-19. This table comes from immunoSEQ multiplex PCR, and its TCRdb copy is limited to in-frame clones, with some not included. The data hold approximately 240,000 clones, with about 90% observed a single time. Sequenced input: PBMCs or T cells enriched from blood (not recorded which). The receptors derive from a woman in her forties or fifties in a cohort exposed to, infected with or recovered from COVID-19 (not recorded which). Both conserved end residues are part of each CDR3. The order of the fields is J gene, CDR3 length, V gene, clone size, D gene, CDR3 DNA, CDR3 protein. A D gene is named only where the DNA matches it firmly. Expanded clones are given a class, and other clones once, few, many or no size at all.

TRBJ1-3	13	TRBV29-1	-	-	TGCAGCGTTGAGGCTGGCTCTGGAAACACCATATATTTT	CSVEAGSGNTIYF
TRBJ1-3	16	TRBV7-2	once	-	TGTGCCAGCAGCCCCATGGGCCAGGGGACGGGAAACACCATATATTTT	CASSPMGQGTGNTIYF
TRBJ1-2	15	TRBV18	-	-	TGTGCCAGCTCGCCACAGAAGGGAGGTAACTATGGCTACACCTTC	CASSPQKGGNYGYTF
TRBJ1-6	18	TRBV4-3	few	TRBD1	TGCGCCAGCAGCCAGGACCTCGACAGGGGAGGGGATAATTCACCCCTCCACTTT	CASSQDLDRGGDNSPLHF
TRBJ1-2	13	TRBV12-2	-	-	TGTGCAAGTCGCTTGGGGCAGCCCTATGGCTACACCTTC	CASRLGQPYGYTF
TRBJ2-7	12	TRBV6-2/TRBV6-3	-	-	TGTGCCAGCAGTCTTCTAGTTGACGAGCAGTACTTC	CASSLLVDEQYF
TRBJ2-7	14	TRBV6-5	-	-	TGTGCCGTAAAACAGGGCCAAGGGTCCTACGAGCAGTACTTC	CAVKQGQGSYEQYF
TRBJ2-7	15	TRBV19	-	TRBD1	TGTGCCAGTAGTATAAGTGTAACAGGGGGCTACGAGCAGTACTTC	CASSISVTGGYEQYF
TRBJ1-1	12	TRBV18	-	-	TGTGCCAGCTCACCGGACAGAACTGAAGCTTTCTTT	CASSPDRTEAFF
TRBJ2-4	16	TRBV18	-	TRBD2	TGTGCCAGCTCACCACCGGGCCTAGCGGGGGGCGGCATTCAGTACTTC	CASSPPGLAGGGIQYF
TRBJ1-3	16	TRBV4-2	few	-	TGTGCCAGCAGCCAAGTGGGGGCCTTCTCTGGAAACACCATATATTTT	CASSQVGAFSGNTIYF
TRBJ1-4	16	TRBV7-8	-	TRBD1	TGTGCCAGCAGCCCACACCGGGACAGACCTAATGAAAAACTGTTTTTT	CASSPHRDRPNEKLFF
TRBJ1-1	13	TRBV9	once	TRBD1	TGTGCCAGCGGGGACTCATTGACAGGGGCGGCTTTCTTT	CASGDSLTGAAFF
TRBJ2-7	16	TRBV5-5	-	TRBD1	TGTGCCAGCAGCCTACGAGGGGAGACAGGGGGCTACGAGCAGTACTTC	CASSLRGETGGYEQYF
TRBJ2-5	13	TRBV29-1	few	TRBD2	TGCAGCGCCCGGGAGGGGCGCGGAGAGACCCAGTACTTC	CSAREGRGETQYF
TRBJ1-6	15	TRBV4-3	-	TRBD1	TGCGCCAGCAGCCTTGGACAGGGGATAGCTTCACCCCTCCACTTT	CASSLGQGIASPLHF
TRBJ2-2	14	TRBV24-1	-	-	TGTGCCACCAAAGGACCAGGGCAGGCCGGGGAGCTGTTTTTT	CATKGPGQAGELFF
TRBJ2-6	13	TRBV29-1	once	-	TGCAGCGTTTCCGGGGCTGGGGCCAACGTCCTGACTTTC	CSVSGAGANVLTF
TRBJ2-1	13	TRBV7-6	-	-	TGTGCCAGCGTTCCAGGGTCGTACAATGAGCAGTTCTTC	CASVPGSYNEQFF
TRBJ2-3	15	TRBV13	once	TRBD2	TGTGCCAGCAGCTTGACTAGCGGGAGCACAGATACGCAGTATTTT	CASSLTSGSTDTQYF
TRBJ2-1	15	TRBV5-1	-	-	TGCGCCAGCAGCGACCTACTTCAGGGGTGGGATGAGCAGTTCTTC	CASSDLLQGWDEQFF
TRBJ2-7	14	TRBV7-2	-	-	TGTGCCAGCAGCCGCCCGACTAGCTCCTACGAGCAGTACTTC	CASSRPTSSYEQYF
TRBJ2-5	16	TRBV9	once	TRBD2	TGTGCCAGCAGCGTAGACCTAGCGGGAAGCCAAGAGACCCAGTACTTC	CASSVDLAGSQETQYF
TRBJ2-1	14	TRBV29-1	-	TRBD2	TGCAGCGTTACCGCGGGGGGGCATTACAATGAGCAGTTCTTC	CSVTAGGHYNEQFF
TRBJ2-7	14	TRBV4-3	-	TRBD1	TGCGCCAGCAGCCTGGGACAGGGAAACTACGAGCAGTACTTC	CASSLGQGNYEQYF
TRBJ2-5	19	TRBV24-1	-	-	TGTGCCACCAGTGACGCTAACTTAGTACTTAATTCGTACCAAGAGACCCAGTACTTC	CATSDANLVLNSYQETQYF
TRBJ1-5	16	TRBV18	few	TRBD1	TGTGCCAGCTCACCGGACAGGGGATCAAGCAATCAGCCCCAGCATTTT	CASSPDRGSSNQPQHF
TRBJ1-2	13	TRBV2	-	TRBD1	TGTGCCAGCAGCAACAGGGGGCTAGGTGGCTACACCTTC	CASSNRGLGGYTF
TRBJ2-1	17	TRBV7-9	-	TRBD2	TGTGCCAGCAGCCACGGACTAGCGGGGGACTCTGCGGATGAGCAGTTCTTC	CASSHGLAGDSADEQFF
TRBJ1-4	16	TRBV6-5	-	-	TGTGCCAGCAGTTACGCTGGGACTAGGGCGACGGAAAAACTGTTTTTT	CASSYAGTRATEKLFF
TRBJ1-5	17	TRBV4-2	-	-	TGTGCCAGCAGCCACGTCCACATAACAGGGACCAATCAGCCCCAGCATTTT	CASSHVHITGTNQPQHF
TRBJ2-5	15	TRBV18	-	TRBD2	TGTGCCAGCTCACCACGGACTAGCGGGGGAGAGACCCAGTACTTC	CASSPRTSGGETQYF
TRBJ1-2	12	TRBV30	-	-	TGTGCCTGGAGTGTACGGGGCTATGGCTACACCTTC	CAWSVRGYGYTF
TRBJ2-7	16	TRBV6-2/TRBV6-3	-	TRBD1	TGTGCCAGCAGTTCCGAAAGGGACAGGGGACGTTACGAGCAGTACTTC	CASSSERDRGRYEQYF
TRBJ2-1	12	TRBV6-6	-	-	TGTGCCAGCAGTTACCTTCGTAATGAGCAGTTCTTC	CASSYLRNEQFF
TRBJ1-2	11	TRBV29-1	many	TRBD1	TGCAGCGTTGAAGGGACAGGTGGCTACACCTTC	CSVEGTGGYTF
TRBJ2-2	16	TRBV4-2	-	TRBD2	TGTGCCAGCAGCCAGGAAATAGCGGGGGGGACCGGGGAGCTGTTTTTT	CASSQEIAGGTGELFF
TRBJ2-3	14	TRBV5-1	-	-	TGCGCCAGCAGTTCTGGGGAGGGCACAGATACGCAGTATTTT	CASSSGEGTDTQYF
TRBJ2-7	13	TRBV2	-	-	TGTGCCGCCAGAGCCGGGACATCCTACGAGCAGTACTTC	CAARAGTSYEQYF
TRBJ2-7	11	TRBV30	-	-	TGTGCCTGGGTTAACGGGTACGAGCAGTACTTC	CAWVNGYEQYF
TRBJ1-3	17	TRBV6-6	-	TRBD1	TGTGCCAGCAGTCCCTACCTACTCATGGACAGGGGGAACACCATATATTTT	CASSPYLLMDRGNTIYF
TRBJ1-1	15	TRBV7-8	once	-	TGTGCCAGCAGCGCAACTCCTGCCGCGAACACTGAAGCTTTCTTT	CASSATPAANTEAFF
TRBJ1-1	21	TRBV21-1	-	-	TGTGCCAGCAGCAAACCGGGCGGGGAAAAGGCGCTAAGTCCGCCGAACACTGAAGCTTTCTTT	CASSKPGGEKALSPPNTEAFF
TRBJ2-5	16	TRBV10-1	-	TRBD1	TGCGCCAGCAGTGATATTGGGACAGGGCGTAAAGAGACCCAGTACTTC	CASSDIGTGRKETQYF
TRBJ2-1	13	TRBV28	-	TRBD1	TGTGCCAGCCGACAGGGGGCCTACAATGAGCAGTTCTTC	CASRQGAYNEQFF